This TCR beta chain stems from a study of memory CD4+ T cells and cytomegalovirus serostatus. Only in-frame clones appear in the TCRdb table, and some are missing; sequencing was by immunoSEQ multiplex PCR. The profile covers about 50,000 clones, with over 65% appearing a single time and approximately 0.55% taken by the ten largest. Study-wide findings and caveats: Each of around 69 CMV-associated TCRbeta sequences occurred in one to five individuals. A US-trained random forest predicted CMV serostatus with median AUC around 0.9. The CMV-associated TCR signature appears largely within the CD4+ memory repertoire.

As concerns this clone: Antigen unknown.

The sort gate was single viable CD3+CD4+CD8-CD45RO+ cells for memory CD4+ T cells. The sequence was collected from an adult in good health and CMV-seronegative. The sample consisted of memory CD4+ T cells from blood.

CDR3 loop: CASSSSGQWNIQYF. The CDR3 DNA reads TGTGCCAGCAGCTCTAGCGGCCAATGGAACATTCAGTACTTC. The chain uses TRBV7-2 and TRBJ2-4; 7 bases map to TRBD2. The CDR3 totals 14 residues. From germline, CDR1 is SGHTA and CDR2 FQGNSA. The trim removed 4 bases at V and 7 bases at J, leaving 7 bases unmatched. Together with reference TRBV7-2 and TRBJ2-4, the CDR3 gives the full variable domain: GAGVSQSPSNKVTEKGKDVELRCDPISGHTALYWYRQSLGQGLEFLIYFQGNSAPDKSGLPSDRFSAERTGGSVSTLTIQRTQQEDSAVYLCASSSSGQWNIQYFGAGTRLSVL.